This TCR beta chain is drawn from a study of shared clonotypes between healthy human individuals. Study-level background: Sampling drew on donors who were two women and a few men aged 18 to 49. Three plates each covered CD4 naive and memory; CD8 naive two, CD8 memory one.

Trimming cost V 5 bases and J 4 bases, with 8 bases left between them. The CDR3 sequence is 12 residues long. The germline V gene encodes CDR1 MDHEN and CDR2 SYDVKM. Several immunoSEQ plates held equal portions of the genomic DNA taken from each subset. Libraries were prepared by immunoSEQ multiplex PCR; TCRdb keeps only in-frame clonotypes and omits some of them. Among about 1.4 million clones listed, around 97% were seen once. The clonotype originates from a man aged 25 to 40 in good health. Material for sequencing was naive CD4+ T cells sorted from blood. Subset here: CD45RA+ positively selected. The chain employs TRBV28 and TRBJ1-2; D not resolved. As DNA, the CDR3 is TGTGCCAGCAGTCCCGATCCCTATGGCTACACCTTC. Amino acids: CASSPDPYGYTF.